The entry that follows covers one T cell receptor (beta chain) sequence. Its antigen remains unknown. This sample was included in a study of blood T cells in healthy people across ages. The study, taken as a whole, reports: Unsorted PBMCs ruled out conclusive naive versus antigen-experienced comparison. The percentage of naive T cells correlated strongly with TCR beta diversity.

Sample-barcoded 5' priming and a J-beta primer mix drove a second PCR of about 6 to 12 cycles. From each sample, at least 3 million paired-end reads containing CDR3 were obtained. TCRdb recomputed calls from the 5' RACE reads with MiXCR, one row per CDR3 protein. The profile shows about 800,000 distinct CDR3 sequences, approximately 25% of them singletons. The same sample was also used in a study of T cells of mothers and their children. That report adds: Both sample barcodes and 2-4 random nucleotides came from the M1S primer of the second PCR.

The receptor was isolated from a boy younger than 18 in good health. The material sequenced was blood.

The chain's CDR3 is CATSDLPRAPPGDIGGETQYF. CDR3 DNA: TGTGCCACCAGTGATTTGCCAAGAGCCCCCCCCGGGGACATAGGTGGAGAGACCCAGTACTTC. The genes are TRBV24-1 and TRBJ2-5, with D tentatively TRBD1 (6 bases). The CDR3 is 21 residues long. The V end lost 0 bases, the J end lost 4 bases, and 29 bases lay between the germline ends. Germline values: CDR1 KGHDR, CDR2 SFDVKD.